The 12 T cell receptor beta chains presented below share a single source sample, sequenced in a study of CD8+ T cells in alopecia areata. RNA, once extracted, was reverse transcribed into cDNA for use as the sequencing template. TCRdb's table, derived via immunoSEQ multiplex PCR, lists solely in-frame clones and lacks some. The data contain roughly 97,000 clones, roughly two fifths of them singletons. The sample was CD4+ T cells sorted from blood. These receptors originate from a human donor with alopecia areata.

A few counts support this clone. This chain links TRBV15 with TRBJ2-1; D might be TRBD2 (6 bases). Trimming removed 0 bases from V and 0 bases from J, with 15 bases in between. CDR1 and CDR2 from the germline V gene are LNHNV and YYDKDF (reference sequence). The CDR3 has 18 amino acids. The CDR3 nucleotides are TGTGCCACCAGCAGAGATCGGGACTTGCCGAGCTCCTACAATGAGCAGTTCTTC. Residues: CATSRDRDLPSSYNEQFF.

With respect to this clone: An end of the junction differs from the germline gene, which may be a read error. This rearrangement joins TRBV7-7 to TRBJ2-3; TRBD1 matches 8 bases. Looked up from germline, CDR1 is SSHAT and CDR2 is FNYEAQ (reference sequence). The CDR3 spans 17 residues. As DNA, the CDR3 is TGTGCTAGCAGCCTTGGGACAGGACCGTTTGGCACAGATACGCAGTATTTT. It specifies CASSLGTGPFGTDTQYF.

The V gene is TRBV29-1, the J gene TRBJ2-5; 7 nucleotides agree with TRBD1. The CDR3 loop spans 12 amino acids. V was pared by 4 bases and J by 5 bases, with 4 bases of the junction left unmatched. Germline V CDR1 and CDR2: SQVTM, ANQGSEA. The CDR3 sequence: CSVGGGGETQYF. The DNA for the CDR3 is TGCAGCGTTGGAGGGGGCGGCGAGACCCAGTACTTC.

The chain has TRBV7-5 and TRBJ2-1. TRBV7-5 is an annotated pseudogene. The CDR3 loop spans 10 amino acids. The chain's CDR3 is CVSSYNEQFF. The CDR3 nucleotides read TGTGTCAGCTCCTACAATGAGCAGTTCTTC.

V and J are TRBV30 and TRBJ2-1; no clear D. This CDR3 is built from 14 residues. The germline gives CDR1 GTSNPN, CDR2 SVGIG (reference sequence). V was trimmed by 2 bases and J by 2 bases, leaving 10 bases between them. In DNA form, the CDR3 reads TGTGCCTGGAGTCCCCAGCTGGCCTACAATGAGCAGTTCTTC. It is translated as CAWSPQLAYNEQFF. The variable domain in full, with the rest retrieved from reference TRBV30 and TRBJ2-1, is SQTIHQWPATLVQPVGSPLSLECTVEGTSNPNLYWYRQAAGRGLQLLFYSVGIGQISSEVPQNLSASRPQDRQFILSSKKLLLSDSGFYLCAWSPQLAYNEQFFGPGTRLTVL.

CDR3 region: CSAGFLDNEQFF. The CDR3 DNA is TGCAGCGCAGGGTTTCTCGACAATGAGCAGTTCTTC. The gene calls are TRBV29-1 and TRBJ2-1, with D possibly TRBD1 on 5 matching bases. V was trimmed by 7 bases and J by 5 bases, leaving 12 bases between them. The CDR3 has 12 amino acids. Per the germline V gene, CDR1 is SQVTM and CDR2 is ANQGSEA.

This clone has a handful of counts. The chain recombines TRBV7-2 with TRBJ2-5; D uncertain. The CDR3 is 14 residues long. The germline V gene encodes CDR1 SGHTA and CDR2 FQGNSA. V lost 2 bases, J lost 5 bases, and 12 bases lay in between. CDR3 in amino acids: CASSLFTGRETQYF. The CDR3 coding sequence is TGTGCCAGCAGCTTATTTACGGGCCGGGAGACCCAGTACTTC.

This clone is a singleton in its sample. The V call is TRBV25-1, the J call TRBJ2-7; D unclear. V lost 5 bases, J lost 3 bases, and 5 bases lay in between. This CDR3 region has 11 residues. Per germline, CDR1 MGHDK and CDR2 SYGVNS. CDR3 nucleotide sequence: TGTGCCAGCAGTTTAAACTACGAGCAGTACTTC. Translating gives CASSLNYEQYF.

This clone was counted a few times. The CDR3 region is CASKGETRFGGEQYF. The CDR3, as DNA: TGTGCCAGCAAAGGTGAAACCCGCTTTGGCGGCGAGCAGTACTTC. The chain joins TRBV5-4 to TRBJ2-7; no clear D gene. V was shortened by 6 bases and J by 6 bases, with 22 bases between the two germline ends. Germline loops: CDR1 SGHNT, CDR2 YYREEE (reference sequence). The CDR3 runs 15 residues.

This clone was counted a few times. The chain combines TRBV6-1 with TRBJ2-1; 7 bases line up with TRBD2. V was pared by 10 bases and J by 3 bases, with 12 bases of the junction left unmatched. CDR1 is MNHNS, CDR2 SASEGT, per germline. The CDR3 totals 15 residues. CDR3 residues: CATLVAGGGYNEQFF. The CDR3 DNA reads TGTGCCACCTTAGTAGCGGGTGGTGGCTACAATGAGCAGTTCTTC.

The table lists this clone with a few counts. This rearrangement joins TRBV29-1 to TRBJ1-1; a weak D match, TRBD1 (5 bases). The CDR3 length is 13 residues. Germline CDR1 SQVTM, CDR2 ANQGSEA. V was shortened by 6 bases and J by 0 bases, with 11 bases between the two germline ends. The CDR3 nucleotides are TGCAGCGTCCACGGGACCATGAACACTGAAGCTTTCTTT. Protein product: CSVHGTMNTEAFF. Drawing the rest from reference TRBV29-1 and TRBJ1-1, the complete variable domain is SAVISQKPSRDICQRGTSLTIQCQVDSQVTMMFWYRQQPGQSLTLIATANQGSEATYESGFVIDKFPISRPNLTFSTLTVSNMSPEDSSIYLCSVHGTMNTEAFFGQGTRLTVV.

Here the CDR3 DNA reads TGTGCCTGGAATAGGGACCTTGGATCACCCCTCCACTTT. Protein sequence: CAWNRDLGSPLHF. V gene TRBV30 combines with J gene TRBJ1-6, with a weak D call TRBD1 (5 bases). CDR3 length: 13 residues. Between the trimmed V and J ends, which lost 4 bases and 10 bases, there was a span of 14 bases. Germline V gene data show CDR1 as GTSNPN and CDR2 as SVGIG (reference sequence).